This T cell receptor beta chain was sequenced during a study of blood T cell repertoires in COVID-19. In the study overall: Italy, Spain and the United States were the sources of the convalescent and acute COVID-19 samples. Sources were T cells, B-cell-depleted T cells, or PBMCs; the material itself was cDNA or gDNA.

In the original analysis: From reference gene primer amplification, estimates of nucleated cell counts were derived. Only in-frame clones appear in the TCRdb table, and some are missing; sequencing was by immunoSEQ multiplex PCR. That table is the source of V, J and clone size, and D and trimming were worked out from the DNA. The table shows 180,000 or so clones, with approximately 89% occurring only once. V lost 5 bases and J 2 bases, leaving 12 bases between the germline ends. In germline, CDR1 is SEHNR, CDR2 FQNEAQ (reference sequence). The CDR3 length is 14 residues. In this sample, this clone turned up once.

Sequencing was carried out using peripheral blood. This receptor was identified in a man between 35 and 55 years old with active or convalescent COVID-19. The chain recombines TRBV7-9 with TRBJ1-1; D is possibly TRBD1 (6 bases). CDR3: CASSETQGNTEAFF. The CDR3 nucleotides read TGTGCCAGCAGCGAAACACAGGGTAACACTGAAGCTTTCTTT.